These T cell receptor beta chains were read from a single sample in a study of blood T cell repertoires in COVID-19. Generated by immunoSEQ multiplex PCR, the TCRdb table keeps only in-frame clones and is missing some. This sample has about 170,000 clones, with approximately 87% found just once. Sequenced material: peripheral blood. The receptor source for this set is a woman in her fifties or sixties with COVID-19, enrolled during active disease. Both conserved end residues are part of each CDR3. A D gene is named only where the DNA matches it firmly. Clone size appears in some rows only: once, few, many, or a class for an expanded clone.

J gene	V gene	clone size	D gene	CDR3 protein	CDR3 DNA
TRBJ2-7	TRBV21-1	-	-	CASSKLVGAHEQYF	TGTGCCAGCAGCAAATTGGTAGGGGCCCACGAGCAGTACTTC
TRBJ1-5	TRBV28	-	TRBD1	CASSYIRDRDNQPQHF	TGTGCCAGCAGCTATATAAGGGACAGGGATAATCAGCCCCAGCATTTT
TRBJ1-5	TRBV19	-	-	CASSFRARENQPQHF	TGTGCCAGTAGTTTCCGGGCAAGGGAGAATCAGCCCCAGCATTTT
TRBJ2-3	TRBV27	few	TRBD1	CASLRTGTDTQYF	TGTGCCAGTTTAAGGACAGGGACAGATACGCAGTATTTT
TRBJ1-5	TRBV7-8	-	-	CASSLTPGSQPQHF	TGTGCCAGCAGCTTAACTCCGGGGAGTCAGCCCCAGCATTTT
TRBJ1-3	TRBV5-4	once	-	CASSLGANSGNTIYF	TGTGCCAGCAGCTTGGGGGCCAACTCTGGAAACACCATATATTTT
TRBJ2-7	TRBV27	once	-	CASGVRRVTPEQYF	TGTGCCAGCGGAGTGCGGCGGGTGACTCCCGAGCAGTACTTC
TRBJ2-1	TRBV9	-	TRBD2	CASSVGGRALDEQFF	TGTGCCAGCAGCGTAGGCGGGAGGGCTCTCGATGAGCAGTTCTTC
TRBJ1-2	TRBV12-3/TRBV12-4	once	-	CASSLHRAYGYTF	TGTGCCAGCAGTTTGCACAGGGCCTATGGCTACACCTTC
TRBJ1-2	TRBV6-5	-	TRBD1	CASSLKPGQGALGYTF	TGTGCCAGCAGTTTGAAACCGGGACAGGGGGCGCTTGGCTACACCTTC
TRBJ2-7	TRBV10-3	-	-	CAISEAPRIYEQYF	TGTGCCATCAGTGAAGCCCCGAGGATCTACGAGCAGTACTTC
TRBJ1-4	TRBV28	-	-	CASSLGGSQLEKLFF	TGTGCCAGCAGTTTAGGAGGGAGTCAGCTCGAAAAACTGTTTTTT
TRBJ1-2	TRBV18	few	TRBD1	CASSPEDRAYGYTF	TGTGCCAGCTCACCGGAGGACAGGGCTTATGGCTACACCTTC
TRBJ1-2	TRBV5-4	-	TRBD1	CASSLRGGLNYGYTF	TGTGCCAGCAGCTTAAGAGGGGGCTTAAACTATGGCTACACCTTC
TRBJ2-3	TRBV19	few	TRBD2	CASSPGLAGGTDTQYF	TGTGCCAGTAGTCCCGGACTAGCGGGAGGCACAGATACGCAGTATTTT
TRBJ2-7	TRBV4-1	-	-	CASSQGRDTYEQYF	TGCGCCAGCAGCCAAGGACGGGATACCTACGAGCAGTACTTC
TRBJ2-7	TRBV11-2	-	TRBD2	CASSLDASGAYEQYF	TGTGCCAGCAGCTTAGATGCTAGCGGTGCCTACGAGCAGTACTTC
TRBJ1-1	TRBV5-8	-	-	CASSSGGLEAFF	TGTGCCAGCAGCTCGGGGGGACTTGAAGCTTTCTTT
TRBJ2-7	TRBV7-2	-	TRBD1	CASSFGQGAGEQYF	TGTGCCAGCAGCTTCGGACAGGGGGCGGGAGAGCAGTACTTC
TRBJ1-2	TRBV20-1	-	-	CSASRGYNYGYTF	TGCAGTGCTAGTCGGGGTTATAACTATGGCTACACCTTC
TRBJ1-1	TRBV6-6	-	-	CASSRPGGTLGNTEAFF	TGTGCCAGCAGCCGACCTGGAGGCACCTTGGGGAACACTGAAGCTTTCTTT
TRBJ2-3	TRBV30	-	-	CAWSVGGSIGTQYF	TGTGCCTGGAGTGTGGGGGGATCGATCGGTACGCAGTATTTT
TRBJ2-1	TRBV27	-	TRBD1	CASSHPRQGAGNEQFF	TGTGCCAGCAGTCACCCCCGACAGGGGGCGGGCAATGAGCAGTTCTTC
TRBJ1-5	TRBV7-2	-	-	CASSSRSRGSNQPQHF	TGTGCCAGCAGCTCGAGAAGTCGGGGTAGCAATCAGCCCCAGCATTTT
TRBJ1-1	TRBV10-3	few	TRBD1	CAIRLTGQGTEAFF	TGTGCCATCAGACTGACAGGGCAAGGCACTGAAGCTTTCTTT
TRBJ2-3	TRBV19	-	TRBD2	CASSIDGRAVDTQYF	TGTGCCAGTAGTATAGACGGGAGGGCAGTAGATACGCAGTATTTT
TRBJ1-2	TRBV2	once	TRBD1	CASSGTGGIGGYTF	TGTGCCAGCAGTGGCACAGGGGGCATCGGTGGCTACACCTTC
TRBJ1-3	TRBV5-6	-	-	CASSLGSGASGNTIYF	TGTGCCAGCAGCTTGGGTTCTGGGGCAAGCGGAAACACCATATATTTT
TRBJ2-7	TRBV4-1	-	TRBD1	CASSQRTGDYEQYF	TGCGCCAGCAGCCAGAGGACAGGAGACTACGAGCAGTACTTC
TRBJ2-2	TRBV27	-	-	CASSTTLNTGELFF	TGTGCCAGCAGTACAACACTAAACACCGGGGAGCTGTTTTTT
TRBJ2-3	TRBV30	once	-	CAWSVRGGTQYF	TGTGCCTGGAGTGTACGAGGGGGTACGCAGTATTTT
TRBJ2-7	TRBV27	-	-	CASSWADPSYEQYF	TGTGCCAGCAGTTGGGCAGATCCCTCCTACGAGCAGTACTTC
TRBJ1-2	TRBV9	-	-	CASSVALVRANYGYTF	TGTGCCAGCAGCGTAGCCCTGGTCAGGGCTAACTATGGCTACACCTTC
TRBJ2-7	TRBV10-3	-	-	CAISQTETYEQYF	TGTGCCATCAGTCAGACAGAGACCTACGAGCAGTACTTC
TRBJ1-2	TRBV5-6	-	-	CASGQQYGYTF	TGTGCCAGCGGACAGCAATATGGCTACACCTTC
TRBJ2-3	TRBV6-4	-	-	CASSAGTSTDTQYF	TGTGCCAGCAGTGCCGGGACTAGCACAGATACGCAGTATTTT
TRBJ2-1	TRBV3-1/TRBV3-2	-	TRBD2	CASSLAPGQGKGLAGVNEQFF	TGTGCCAGCAGCCTGGCCCCGGGACAGGGAAAGGGACTAGCGGGAGTTAATGAGCAGTTCTTC
TRBJ2-7	TRBV5-5	-	TRBD2	CASSPGLAGVLEQYF	TGTGCCAGCAGCCCGGGACTAGCGGGAGTACTCGAGCAGTACTTC
TRBJ1-2	TRBV4-2	-	-	CASSQASGLSYGYTF	TGTGCCAGCAGCCAGGCCAGCGGGCTTAGCTATGGCTACACCTTC
TRBJ2-5	TRBV19	-	TRBD1	CASSPLQGETQYF	TGTGCCAGTAGTCCCTTACAGGGGGAGACCCAGTACTTC
TRBJ2-3	TRBV30	few	-	CAWSAAAYTQYF	TGTGCCTGGAGTGCTGCGGCCTATACGCAGTATTTT
TRBJ2-7	TRBV24-1	-	-	CATSAAGGQGEQYF	TGTGCCACCAGTGCGGCCGGAGGGCAGGGCGAGCAGTACTTC
TRBJ2-7	TRBV29-1	-	TRBD2	CSVTSGYEQYF	TGCAGCGTTACTAGCGGCTACGAGCAGTACTTC
TRBJ2-7	TRBV24-1	-	TRBD2	CATSDKSGRADEQYF	TGTGCCACCAGTGATAAGAGCGGGAGGGCCGACGAGCAGTACTTC
TRBJ2-7	TRBV27	once	TRBD1	CASSPRGPRSSYEQYF	TGTGCCAGCAGTCCAAGGGGGCCCAGGAGCTCCTACGAGCAGTACTTC
TRBJ1-4	TRBV28	-	-	CASSLILATNEKLFF	TGTGCCAGCAGTTTAATCCTTGCAACTAATGAAAAACTGTTTTTT
TRBJ2-2	TRBV9	-	TRBD1	CASSVVRTGNLGELFF	TGTGCCAGCAGCGTAGTCCGGACAGGGAATCTCGGGGAGCTGTTTTTT
TRBJ1-4	TRBV28	-	-	CASKQINEKLFF	TGTGCCAGTAAACAGATTAATGAAAAACTGTTTTTT
TRBJ2-7	TRBV19	-	TRBD2	CASSMATRAGAYEQYF	TGTGCCAGTAGTATGGCCACAAGAGCGGGAGCCTACGAGCAGTACTTC
TRBJ2-3	TRBV9	-	-	CASSAMDTQYF	TGTGCCAGCAGCGCCATGGATACGCAGTATTTT
TRBJ2-7	TRBV14	once	TRBD2	CASSQGGGGEQYF	TGTGCCAGCAGCCAGGGTGGCGGGGGGGAGCAGTACTTC
TRBJ2-1	TRBV28	-	TRBD2	CASRPFGTSGYNEQFF	TGTGCCAGCAGACCTTTCGGGACTAGCGGTTACAATGAGCAGTTCTTC
TRBJ2-6	TRBV4-3	-	-	CASSQGQNHPGANVLTF	TGCGCCAGCAGCCAAGGCCAGAACCACCCTGGGGCCAACGTCCTGACTTTC
TRBJ2-1	TRBV9	-	TRBD2	CASSVTSGRVNEQFF	TGTGCCAGCAGCGTAACTAGCGGGAGAGTAAATGAGCAGTTCTTC
TRBJ2-4	TRBV6-2/TRBV6-3	-	-	CASSYSRGNIQYF	TGTGCCAGCAGTTACTCTAGGGGGAACATTCAGTACTTC
TRBJ2-1	TRBV3-1/TRBV3-2	-	TRBD2	CASSQGTSFNEQFF	TGTGCCAGCAGCCAGGGGACTAGCTTTAATGAGCAGTTCTTC
TRBJ2-7	TRBV7-2	-	-	CASSLYRELNEQYF	TGTGCCAGCAGCTTATATCGGGAGCTGAACGAGCAGTACTTC
TRBJ2-7	TRBV6-4	once	TRBD1	CASSEGAGGSYEQYF	TGTGCCAGCAGTGAAGGGGCAGGGGGCTCCTACGAGCAGTACTTC
TRBJ1-4	TRBV28	-	TRBD1	CASSTTNRGRNEKLFF	TGTGCCAGCAGTACTACTAACAGGGGTCGTAATGAAAAACTGTTTTTT
TRBJ2-3	TRBV15	-	TRBD1	CATSREKGQGRTDTQYF	TGTGCCACCAGCAGAGAGAAGGGACAGGGACGAACAGATACGCAGTATTTT